The 25 T cell receptor beta chains below were found in one sample sequenced in a study of T cell responses to AZD1222 COVID-19 vaccine. TCRdb's table, derived via immunoSEQ multiplex PCR, lists solely in-frame clones and lacks some. The sample has about 120,000 clones; about 95% are singletons. The starting material was peripheral blood, obtained 28 days after the second AZD1222 dose. The receptor set was obtained from an adult who received the AZD1222 COVID-19 vaccine.

V usage is TRBV19 and J usage is TRBJ1-2, with 9 bases matching TRBD1. The CDR3 has 14 amino acids. Germline CDR1 and CDR2: LNHDA and SQIVND (reference sequence). Trimming cost V 7 bases and J 5 bases; bases outside gene matches: 8. The chain's CDR3 is CASKAPGTGYGYTF. CDR3 in DNA: TGTGCCAGTAAAGCCCCAGGGACAGGGTATGGCTACACCTTC.

The V call is TRBV4-1, the J call TRBJ1-5, with D perhaps TRBD1 (6 bases). The V gene lost 4 bases and the J gene lost 0 bases, with 10 bases spanning the gap. The CDR3 sequence is 15 residues long. CDR1 is MGHRA, CDR2 YSYEKL, per germline. CDR3 amino acids: CASSLNRDSNQPQHF. The CDR3 DNA follows: TGCGCCAGCAGCCTTAACAGGGATAGCAATCAGCCCCAGCATTTT.

This clone was observed once. The gene calls are TRBV6-5 and TRBJ1-1, with D possibly being TRBD1 (6 bases). Germline CDR1 MNHEY, CDR2 SVGAGI. The CDR3 is 14 residues long. Trimming left V 10 bases short and J 10 bases short, with 25 bases between. The chain's CDR3 is CATKGGAARLGAFF. The CDR3 nucleotides read TGTGCCACCAAGGGGGGGGCGGCACGCCTAGGAGCTTTCTTT.

The rearrangement joins TRBV19 to TRBJ1-1; D is possibly TRBD1 (5 bases). V gave up 6 bases and J gave up 1 base, with 9 bases separating them. Germline V gene sequence: CDR1 LNHDA, CDR2 SQIVND (reference sequence). CDR3 length: 13 residues. DNA for the CDR3: TGTGCCAGTAGCCAGACAGCGAACACTGAAGCTTTCTTT. Protein sequence: CASSQTANTEAFF.

The genes are TRBV29-1 and TRBJ2-1, with 12 bases fitting TRBD2. This CDR3 is 15 amino acids long. Germline V gives CDR1 SQVTM, CDR2 ANQGSEA. V dropped 4 bases and J dropped 9; count of bases not matched to a gene: 10. CDR3 in amino acids: CSVVSLAGGYAEQFF. CDR3 nucleotides: TGCAGCGTTGTGAGCCTAGCGGGAGGGTATGCTGAGCAGTTCTTC.

This clone was observed once. The J gene is TRBJ2-1, the V gene TRBV2, with a possible D match to TRBD1 (6 bases). The germline V gene has CDR1 SNHLY and CDR2 FYNNEI. This CDR3 is 17 amino acids long. With 9 bases removed from V and 3 bases from J, the gap between germline ends came to 24 bases. The CDR3 is CARPTARQEVLYNEQFF. The CDR3 bases are TGTGCCAGACCTACTGCGCGACAGGAGGTTCTCTACAATGAGCAGTTCTTC.

This clone occurred once. The rearrangement links TRBV5-6 to TRBJ1-1; D is possibly TRBD1 (6 bases). Trimming left V 0 bases short and J 0 bases short, with 12 bases between. Germline V gene sequence: CDR1 SGHDT, CDR2 YYEEEE. The CDR3 loop spans 16 amino acids. The CDR3 loop is CASSLEEGVMNTEAFF. The DNA of the CDR3 is TGTGCCAGCAGCTTGGAAGAGGGGGTGATGAACACTGAAGCTTTCTTT.

In its sample, this clone was seen once. This chain links TRBV7-8 with TRBJ1-4, with D unclear. The CDR3 contains 14 residues. V was clipped by 5 bases and J by 5 bases, with 12 bases between them. CDR1 is SGHVS and CDR2 is FQNEAQ in the germline V gene. The CDR3 reads CASSPPEHNEKLFF. CDR3 nucleotides: TGTGCCAGCAGCCCCCCGGAGCACAATGAAAAACTGTTTTTT.

This chain joins TRBV6-1 and TRBJ1-5; possibly TRBD1 for D (5 bases). Trimming took 1 base from V and 3 from J, leaving 10 bases between them. CDR1 is MNHNS, CDR2 SASEGT, per germline. The CDR3 has 15 residues. CDR3 nucleotides: TGTGCCAGCAGTGAAGTGGGACGATCCAATCAGCCCCAGCATTTT. Protein product: CASSEVGRSNQPQHF.

About this clone: In the same sample, other DNA sequences code for this CDR3. The chain recombines TRBV12-3 or TRBV12-4 with TRBJ1-5; the D gene is possibly TRBD1 (5 bases). CDR3 size: 13 residues. With 6 bases removed from V and 7 bases from J, the gap between germline ends came to 13 bases. The CDR3 sequence is CASSLGGGQPQHF. CDR3 coding DNA: TGTGCCAGCAGCCTGGGGGGTGGACAGCCCCAGCATTTT.

In this sample, this clone turned up once. V and J are TRBV27 and TRBJ1-5; D is ambiguous. There are 11 residues in the CDR3. Germline V CDR1 and CDR2: MNHEY, SMNVEV (reference sequence). The germline V and J ends were trimmed by 7 bases and 5 bases, with 6 bases remaining between them. CDR3 in amino acids: CASTAYQPQHF. The CDR3 coding sequence is TGTGCCAGCACCGCTTATCAGCCCCAGCATTTT.

This CDR3 reads CASRVDRDRGYTF. CDR3 nucleotide sequence: TGCGCCAGCCGAGTGGACAGGGACAGGGGCTACACCTTC. This chain connects TRBV5-1 to TRBJ1-2; 8 bases align to TRBD1. V shed 7 bases, J shed 8 bases, and the junction held 10 bases outside the gene matches. The length of the CDR3 is 13 residues. CDR1 and CDR2 from the germline V gene are SGHRS and YFSETQ.

In DNA form, the CDR3 reads TGTGCCAGCTCACCAGAGACAGGGGGTAGGCAGCCCCAGCATTTT. Protein: CASSPETGGRQPQHF. V usage is TRBV18 and J usage is TRBJ1-5; 9 nucleotides align to TRBD1. The germline V gene encodes CDR1 KGHSH and CDR2 LQKENI. Trimming took 2 bases from V and 7 from J; bases not matched to a gene: 6. The CDR3 has 15 residues.

The CDR3 DNA follows: TGTGCCAGCGCGCAGGGGGCGATCCAAGAGACCCAGTACTTC. The encoded protein is CASAQGAIQETQYF. The chain joins TRBV9 to TRBJ2-5, with 8 bases lining up with TRBD1. Trimming took 7 bases from V and 1 from J; bases not matched to a gene: 6. The germline gives CDR1 SGDLS, CDR2 YYNGEE. The CDR3 totals 14 residues.

The chain couples TRBV19 to TRBJ2-5; D uncertain. The germline CDR1 and CDR2 sequences are LNHDA and SQIVND (reference sequence). V was cut by 4 bases and J by 5 bases, with 14 bases left in between. The length of the CDR3 is 14 residues. The CDR3 region is CASSTEGTRETQYF. The CDR3 DNA reads as TGTGCCAGTAGTACCGAAGGTACTCGGGAGACCCAGTACTTC.

The rearrangement joins TRBV5-8 to TRBJ2-7, with unresolved D. Per the germline V gene, CDR1 is SGHTS and CDR2 is YDEGEE. The CDR3 has 13 amino acids. V lost 4 bases, J lost 0 bases, and 8 bases lay in between. The CDR3 bases are TGTGCCAGCAGCCCCCTGATCTCCTACGAGCAGTACTTC. It encodes CASSPLISYEQYF.

The J gene is TRBJ2-7, the V gene TRBV5-6; a possible D gene is TRBD1 (6 bases). Germline-derived CDR1 and CDR2 are SGHDT and YYEEEE. Trimming left V 4 bases short and J 4 bases short, with 15 bases between. The CDR3 consists of 14 residues. For the CDR3, the DNA is TGTGCCAGCAGCAGCAACAGGGCAAGGTACGAGCAGTACTTC. Its translation is CASSSNRARYEQYF.

This clone was seen a single time. The chain combines TRBV7-9 with TRBJ1-5; no reliable D call. The V end was cut by 5 bases, the J end by 7 bases, with 15 bases between. Per germline, CDR1 SEHNR and CDR2 FQNEAQ (reference sequence). The CDR3 runs to 14 residues. This CDR3 is CASSPPGVGQPQHF. DNA for the CDR3: TGTGCCAGCAGCCCCCCCGGGGTAGGGCAGCCCCAGCATTTT.

This clone was observed at least ten times. The rearrangement joins TRBV7-9 to TRBJ2-3; 13 nucleotides match TRBD2. Per the germline V gene, CDR1 is SEHNR and CDR2 is FQNEAQ (reference sequence). V lost 5 bases to trimming and J lost 1 base; unmatched junction nucleotides: 0. CDR3 length equals 15 residues. The CDR3 sequence: CASSGTSGGTDTQYF. The CDR3 DNA follows: TGTGCCAGCAGCGGGACTAGCGGGGGCACAGATACGCAGTATTTT.

This clone was counted between two and nine times. The chain employs TRBV6-5 and TRBJ1-1, with no clear D. V shed 0 bases and J shed 2 bases, with 10 bases lying between them. Germline V gives CDR1 MNHEY, CDR2 SVGAGI. CDR3 length: 15 residues. CDR3: CASSYSWARNTEAFF. In nucleotides, the CDR3 is TGTGCCAGCAGTTACTCCTGGGCAAGAAACACTGAAGCTTTCTTT.

V gene TRBV19 combines with J gene TRBJ1-1; 8 nucleotides align to TRBD1. The CDR3 sequence is 15 residues long. Germline V lookup: CDR1 LNHDA, CDR2 SQIVND (reference sequence). V shed 3 bases and J 2 bases; nucleotides not matched to a gene: 5. The CDR3 DNA sequence: TGTGCCAGTAGTATCCAGGGGGCAACTAACACTGAAGCTTTCTTT. It encodes CASSIQGATNTEAFF.

The rearrangement joins TRBV18 to TRBJ1-1; no definite D call. Deletions cut 4 bases from V and 7 bases from J, with 7 bases between. From germline, CDR1 is KGHSH and CDR2 LQKENI. This CDR3 contains 11 residues. DNA for the CDR3: TGTGCCAGCTCACTAAGTCATGAAGCTTTCTTT. Translation gives CASSLSHEAFF.

V and J are TRBV13 and TRBJ1-2; D gene unclear. Germline CDR1 PRHDT, CDR2 FYEKMQ (reference sequence). The CDR3 is 15 residues long. V lost 2 bases and J 4 bases, leaving 14 bases between the germline ends. The CDR3: CASSLNDGPGYGYTF. CDR3 nucleotide sequence: TGTGCCAGCAGCTTAAACGACGGGCCAGGCTATGGCTACACCTTC. Looking up the rest from reference TRBV13 and TRBJ1-2 gives the full variable domain: AAGVIQSPRHLIKEKRETATLKCYPIPRHDTVYWYQQGPGQDPQFLISFYEKMQSDKGSIPDRFSAQQFSDYHSELNMSSLELGDSALYFCASSLNDGPGYGYTFGSGTRLTVV.

This clone was detected once. The rearrangement joins TRBV5-4 to TRBJ2-7; TRBD2 aligns across 9 bases. V was clipped by 1 base and J by 4 bases; unmatched bases: 12. The CDR3 totals 17 residues. CDR1 is SGHNT, CDR2 YYREEE, per germline (reference sequence). DNA for the CDR3: TGTGCCAGCAGCTTGCGGACTAGCGTGGGAGTAGGGTACGAGCAGTACTTC. It translates to CASSLRTSVGVGYEQYF.

DNA for the CDR3: TGTGCCACCAGCCAGACTGGCGGGGGGGGCACAGATACGCAGTATTTT. The encoded protein is CATSQTGGGGTDTQYF. The chain recombines TRBV24-1 with TRBJ2-3, with TRBD2 identical over 9 bases. The CDR3 consists of 16 residues. The germline V gene encodes CDR1 KGHDR and CDR2 SFDVKD. J was trimmed by 1 base and V by 7 bases; bases with no gene match: 8.